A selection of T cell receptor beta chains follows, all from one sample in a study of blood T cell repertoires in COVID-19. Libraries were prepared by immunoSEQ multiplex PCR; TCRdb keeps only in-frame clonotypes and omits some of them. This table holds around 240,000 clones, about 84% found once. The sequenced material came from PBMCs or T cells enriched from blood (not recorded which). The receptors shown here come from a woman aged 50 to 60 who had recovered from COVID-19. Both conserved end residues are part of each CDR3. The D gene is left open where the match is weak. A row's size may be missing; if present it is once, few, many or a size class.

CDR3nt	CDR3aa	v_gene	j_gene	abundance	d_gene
TGTGCCACCAGCAGAGCCGGGTGGGGGGACACTGAAGCTTTCTTT	CATSRAGWGDTEAFF	TRBV15	TRBJ1-1	-	-
TGTGCCAGCAGTTACGAACTAGCGGGAGGGGCCTACGAGCAGTACTTC	CASSYELAGGAYEQYF	TRBV6-2/TRBV6-3	TRBJ2-7	once	TRBD2
TGTGCCAGTAGCCGTCGACAGGGGGCCAGCAATCAGCCCCAGCATTTT	CASSRRQGASNQPQHF	TRBV19	TRBJ1-5	-	TRBD1
TGTGCCAGTAGTGATCACAGGGGGCCTAATGAGCAGTTCTTC	CASSDHRGPNEQFF	TRBV19	TRBJ2-1	-	TRBD1
TGTGCCAGCAGACCCCGGGACAGACACTACAATGAGCAGTTCTTC	CASRPRDRHYNEQFF	TRBV7-9	TRBJ2-1	once	TRBD1
TGCGCCAGCAGCCGAGGGACAGGCTCTGGAAACACCATATATTTT	CASSRGTGSGNTIYF	TRBV5-1	TRBJ1-3	-	TRBD1
TGTGCCAGCAGCCAAGTGGCGGGGGAGGAGCGGATAAGCTCCTACAATGAGCAGTTCTTC	CASSQVAGEERISSYNEQFF	TRBV4-2	TRBJ2-1	-	TRBD2
TGTGCCAGCCTTCCGGGACAGGGCTATGGCTACACCTTC	CASLPGQGYGYTF	TRBV28	TRBJ1-2	-	TRBD1
TGTGCCAGCAGCTGGTCAGGGAGGAAGCAGTTCTTC	CASSWSGRKQFF	TRBV28	TRBJ2-1	once	-
TGTGCCAGCAGCTTATCAGGACAGGGGGCAGATACGCAGTATTTT	CASSLSGQGADTQYF	TRBV7-3	TRBJ2-3	-	TRBD1
TGTGCCAGCAGCGCCGGCGTGAGGTATGCCTTC	CASSAGVRYAF	TRBV7-9	TRBJ1-2	-	-
TGTGCCAGTAGTATCCCCCCTAGACCTAGGTCTGGGGCCAACGTCCTGACTTTC	CASSIPPRPRSGANVLTF	TRBV19	TRBJ2-6	-	-
TGTGCCAGCAGCGTAGCTACGGGACTAGCATTCGGTCCAGATACGCAGTATTTT	CASSVATGLAFGPDTQYF	TRBV9	TRBJ2-3	-	TRBD2
TGTGCCAGCGAGCAGCCGGGCGGGACAGGGTATTTT	CASEQPGGTGYF	TRBV6-5	TRBJ2-3	-	TRBD1
TGTGCCAGCAGTGAACGGTCGGGGGGTGGGAGCACAGATACGCAGTATTTT	CASSERSGGGSTDTQYF	TRBV6-1	TRBJ2-3	-	TRBD2
TGTGCCAGCAGTCAAAGACAGCTAGCCAAAAACATTCAGTACTTC	CASSQRQLAKNIQYF	TRBV28	TRBJ2-4	-	-
TGTGCCAGCAGTTTTATCGGAGAGACCCAGTACTTC	CASSFIGETQYF	TRBV27	TRBJ2-5	-	-
TGCGCCAGCAGCCATGGAGCTGGAAACACCATATATTTT	CASSHGAGNTIYF	TRBV4-1	TRBJ1-3	-	-
TGTGCCACCAGTGATTGGGCGGGAGGCTCCTACAATGAGCAGTTCTTC	CATSDWAGGSYNEQFF	TRBV24-1	TRBJ2-1	once	TRBD2
TGTGCCAGCAGCTTAGGCTCAGGAGGCTATCAGCCCCAGCATTTT	CASSLGSGGYQPQHF	TRBV7-2	TRBJ1-5	-	-
TGTGCCAGCAGCGCCTCAACAGGGGTATACAATGAGCAGTTCTTC	CASSASTGVYNEQFF	TRBV7-8	TRBJ2-1	-	TRBD1
TGTGCCAGCAGCTTCGGAAGGGGGCAAGAGACCCAGTACTTC	CASSFGRGQETQYF	TRBV11-3	TRBJ2-5	-	-
TGCGCCAGCAGCCAACTATTGGGACAACCCGACAATGAGCAGTTCTTC	CASSQLLGQPDNEQFF	TRBV4-1	TRBJ2-1	-	-
TGTGCCAGCTCACCGGACAGGGGTGGAACTGAAGCTTTCTTT	CASSPDRGGTEAFF	TRBV18	TRBJ1-1	-	TRBD1
TGTGCCAGCAGCCCTAGGATGGGGGCCAACGTCCTGACTTTC	CASSPRMGANVLTF	TRBV7-3	TRBJ2-6	-	-
TGTGCCAGCTCCCCGGCGGTGAACACTGAAGCTTTCTTT	CASSPAVNTEAFF	TRBV18	TRBJ1-1	-	-
TGTGCCAGCAGCGGGACAGGTAACTACAATGAGCAGTTCTTC	CASSGTGNYNEQFF	TRBV9	TRBJ2-1	once	TRBD1
TGTGCCAGCAGCTTAGAGGGGACATCCCTTTTTTTTTACGAGCAGTACTTC	CASSLEGTSLFFYEQYF	TRBV7-8	TRBJ2-7	-	-
TGTGCCAGCAGCTTCGTGAGTGCCACCGGGGAGCTGTTTTTT	CASSFVSATGELFF	TRBV7-9	TRBJ2-2	few	-
TGCGCCAGCAGCCCCCCTCTAGCGGGAGGGTACAATGAGCAGTTCTTC	CASSPPLAGGYNEQFF	TRBV4-1	TRBJ2-1	-	TRBD2
TGTGCCAGCAGTTCCGGGACAGGGCTCGAAGCTTTCTTT	CASSSGTGLEAFF	TRBV28	TRBJ1-1	-	TRBD1
TGTGCCAGCAGCTCTCGGAACACTGAAGCTTTCTTT	CASSSRNTEAFF	TRBV5-5	TRBJ1-1	-	-
TGTGCCTGCACAGGACAGCGTATGTCCTACGAGCAGTACTTC	CACTGQRMSYEQYF	TRBV30	TRBJ2-7	-	-
TGTGCCAGCAGCCATAAAAGGTCTAGCGGGGGCTCCTACGAGCAGTACTTC	CASSHKRSSGGSYEQYF	TRBV3-1/TRBV3-2	TRBJ2-7	few	TRBD2
TGTGCCAGCAGTTCTCCAAACCGCCAGATCAGCTCCTATAATTCACCCCTCCACTTT	CASSSPNRQISSYNSPLHF	TRBV28	TRBJ1-6	-	-
TGTGCCAGTAGTACCAGACAGGGATTAAACTATGGCTACACCTTC	CASSTRQGLNYGYTF	TRBV19	TRBJ1-2	-	TRBD1
TGCGCCAGCAGTGCCGCGACAGGGGGAGGCAATCAGCCCCAGCATTTT	CASSAATGGGNQPQHF	TRBV10-2	TRBJ1-5	-	TRBD1
TGTGCCAGTAGTTTCAGGGCTAGCGGCACACAAGAGACCCAGTACTTC	CASSFRASGTQETQYF	TRBV19	TRBJ2-5	-	TRBD2